These 4 T cell receptor beta chains came from one sample sequenced in a study of cytomegalovirus exposure and HLA in healthy donors. The PCR had 60 Vbeta and 13 Jbeta primers. Clones were read by immunoSEQ multiplex PCR, and TCRdb kept only the in-frame ones, dropping some. The sample has around 170,000 clones, around 80% seen once. The specimen sequenced was PBMCs. The receptors derive from a woman aged 40 to 55 in good health and CMV-seronegative.

V is TRBV9 and J is TRBJ2-7; 10 bases are a match to TRBD1. V lost 3 bases and J lost 2; bases outside the gene matches: 2. The CDR3 consists of 14 residues. The V gene's germline CDR1 is SGDLS and CDR2 YYNGEE. The CDR3 bases are TGTGCCAGCAGCGGGGGACAGGGGACCTACGAGCAGTACTTC. It encodes CASSGGQGTYEQYF.

The chain uses TRBV4-2 and TRBJ1-5; no clear D. Looked up from germline, CDR1 is LGHNA and CDR2 is YNFKEQ. CDR3 size: 14 residues. Trimming pared 0 bases from V and 3 bases from J, leaving 6 bases between. The CDR3 DNA sequence: TGTGCCAGCAGCCAAGAGGGCTTCAATCAGCCCCAGCATTTT. It is translated as CASSQEGFNQPQHF.

The gene calls are TRBV18 and TRBJ2-3, with 14 bases matching TRBD2. The CDR3 contains 17 residues. Germline CDR1 is KGHSH and CDR2 is LQKENI. The V segment lost 4 bases and the J segment 6 bases; nucleotides outside the gene matches: 9. DNA of the CDR3: TGTGCCAGCTCACGCGCCGGGACTAGCGGGAGAATGGATACGCAGTATTTT. The encoded protein is CASSRAGTSGRMDTQYF.

The rearrangement uses TRBV5-1 and TRBJ2-7; 9 bases are shared with TRBD1. Germline assignment: CDR1 SGHRS and CDR2 YFSETQ. This CDR3 comprises 18 residues. The V and J ends lost 4 bases and 0 bases, in that order; junction bases with no gene match: 14. The CDR3 DNA sequence: TGCGCCAGCAGCCCTCTTCCCGGGACAGGGATAACCTCCTACGAGCAGTACTTC. It encodes CASSPLPGTGITSYEQYF.